This TCR beta chain was captured in a study of T cells after yellow fever vaccination. V was pared by 4 bases and J by 4 bases, with 6 bases of the junction left unmatched. CDR1 and CDR2 from the germline V gene are LGHNA and YNFKEQ. This CDR3 region has 15 residues. MiXCR, applied by TCRdb to the 5' RACE reads, yields one record per CDR3 protein. The repertoire holds under 200,000 distinct CDR3 sequences, with 6% to 7.5% as singletons. Study observations and caveats: Most clones from primary vaccination were detected again post-booster (96% CD4, 88% CD8).

In its sample, this clonotype was seen many times. What it binds is unknown. The receptor was isolated from a man in his late teens or twenties who received the YFV17D yellow fever vaccine. The J gene is TRBJ2-3, the V gene TRBV4-2, with 9 bases identical to TRBD2. Material: CD4+ T cells sorted from PBMCs, obtained less than 6 days after the first yellow fever vaccination. CDR3 bases: TGTGCCAGCAGCCGTCCGGGACTAGCCGCAGATACGCAGTATTTT. Encoded protein: CASSRPGLAADTQYF.